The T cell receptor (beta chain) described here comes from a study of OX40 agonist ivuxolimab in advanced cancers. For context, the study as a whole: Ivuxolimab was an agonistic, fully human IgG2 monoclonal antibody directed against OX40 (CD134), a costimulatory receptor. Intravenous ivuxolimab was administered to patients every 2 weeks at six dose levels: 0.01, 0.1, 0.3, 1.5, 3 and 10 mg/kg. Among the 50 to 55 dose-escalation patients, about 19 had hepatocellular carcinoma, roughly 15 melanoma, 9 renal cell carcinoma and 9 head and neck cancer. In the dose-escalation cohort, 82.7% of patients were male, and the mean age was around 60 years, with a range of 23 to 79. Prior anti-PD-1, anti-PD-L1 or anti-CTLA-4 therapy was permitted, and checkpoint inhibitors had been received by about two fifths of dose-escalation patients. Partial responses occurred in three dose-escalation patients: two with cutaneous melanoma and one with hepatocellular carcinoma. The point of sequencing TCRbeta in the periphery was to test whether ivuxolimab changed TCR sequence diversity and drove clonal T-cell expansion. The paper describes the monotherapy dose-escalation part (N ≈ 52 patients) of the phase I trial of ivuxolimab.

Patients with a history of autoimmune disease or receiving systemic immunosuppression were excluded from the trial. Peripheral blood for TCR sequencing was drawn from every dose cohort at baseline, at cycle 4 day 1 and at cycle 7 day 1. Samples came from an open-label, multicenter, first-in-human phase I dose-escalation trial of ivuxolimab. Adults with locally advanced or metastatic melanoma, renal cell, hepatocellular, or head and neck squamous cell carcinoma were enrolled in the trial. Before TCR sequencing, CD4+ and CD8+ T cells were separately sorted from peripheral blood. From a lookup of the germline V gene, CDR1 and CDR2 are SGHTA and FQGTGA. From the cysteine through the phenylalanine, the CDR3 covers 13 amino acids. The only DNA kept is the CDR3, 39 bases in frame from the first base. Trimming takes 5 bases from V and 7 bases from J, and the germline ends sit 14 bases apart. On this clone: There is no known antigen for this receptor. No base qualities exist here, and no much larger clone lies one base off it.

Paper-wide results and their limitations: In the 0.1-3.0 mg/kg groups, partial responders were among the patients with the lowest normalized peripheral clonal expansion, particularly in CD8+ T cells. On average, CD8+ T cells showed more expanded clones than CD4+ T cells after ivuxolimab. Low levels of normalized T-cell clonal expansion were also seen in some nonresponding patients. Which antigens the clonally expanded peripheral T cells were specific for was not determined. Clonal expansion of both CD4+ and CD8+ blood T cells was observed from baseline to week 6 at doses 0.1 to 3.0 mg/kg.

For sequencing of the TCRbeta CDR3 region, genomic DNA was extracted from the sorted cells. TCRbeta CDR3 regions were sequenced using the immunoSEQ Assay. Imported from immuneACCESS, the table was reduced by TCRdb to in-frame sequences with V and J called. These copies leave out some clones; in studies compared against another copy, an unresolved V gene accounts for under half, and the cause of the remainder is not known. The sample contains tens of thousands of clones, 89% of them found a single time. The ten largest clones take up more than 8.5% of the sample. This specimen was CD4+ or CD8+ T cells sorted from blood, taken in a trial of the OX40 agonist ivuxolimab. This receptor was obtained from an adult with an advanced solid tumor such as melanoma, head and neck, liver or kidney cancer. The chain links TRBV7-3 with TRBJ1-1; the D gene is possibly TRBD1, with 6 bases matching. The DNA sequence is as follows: TGTGCCAGCAGCGGAGCCCCACAGGGTGAAGCTTTCTTT. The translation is CASSGAPQGEAFF. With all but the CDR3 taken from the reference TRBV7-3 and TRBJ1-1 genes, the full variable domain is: GAGVSQTPSNKVTEKGKYVELRCDPISGHTALYWYRQSLGQGPEFLIYFQGTGAADDSGLPNDRFFAVRPEGSVSTLKIQRTERGDSAVYLCASSGAPQGEAFFGQGTRLTVV.